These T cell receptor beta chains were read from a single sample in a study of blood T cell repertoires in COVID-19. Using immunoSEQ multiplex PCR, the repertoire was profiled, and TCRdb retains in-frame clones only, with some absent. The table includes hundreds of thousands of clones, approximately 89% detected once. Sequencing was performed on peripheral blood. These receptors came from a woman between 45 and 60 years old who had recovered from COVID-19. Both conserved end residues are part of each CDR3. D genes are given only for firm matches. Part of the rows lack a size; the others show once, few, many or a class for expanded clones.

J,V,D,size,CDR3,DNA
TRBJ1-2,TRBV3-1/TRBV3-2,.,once,CASSQSGVGSLYYGYTF,TGTGCCAGCAGCCAAAGCGGGGTTGGCAGCTTATACTATGGCTACACCTTC
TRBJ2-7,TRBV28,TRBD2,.,CASNGKNSGRAYEQYF,TGTGCCAGCAATGGGAAGAATAGCGGGAGGGCCTACGAGCAGTACTTC
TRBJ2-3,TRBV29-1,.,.,CSTTDTGTDTQYF,TGCAGCACCACGGACACTGGCACAGATACGCAGTATTTT
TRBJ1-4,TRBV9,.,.,CASSVSMGALTNEKLFF,TGTGCCAGCAGCGTTAGCATGGGGGCCCTAACTAATGAAAAACTGTTTTTT
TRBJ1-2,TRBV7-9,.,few,CASSLPTGYGYTF,TGTGCCAGCAGCCTACCGACAGGCTATGGCTACACCTTC
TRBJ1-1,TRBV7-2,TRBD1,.,CASSPTGPYSEAFF,TGTGCCAGCAGCCCGACAGGGCCCTATTCTGAAGCTTTCTTT
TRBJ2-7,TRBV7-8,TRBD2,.,CASSPRAGGPSYEQYF,TGTGCCAGCAGCCCCCGAGCGGGGGGCCCCTCCTACGAGCAGTACTTC
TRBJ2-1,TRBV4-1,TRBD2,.,CASSLTSGLYNEQFF,TGCGCCAGCAGCCTAACTAGCGGGCTTTACAATGAGCAGTTCTTC
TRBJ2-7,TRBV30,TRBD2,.,CAWSRGGGAYEQYF,TGTGCCTGGAGTCGGGGCGGGGGAGCCTACGAGCAGTACTTC
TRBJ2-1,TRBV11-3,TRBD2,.,CASSSTWTSGNEQFF,TGTGCCAGCAGCTCGACTTGGACTAGCGGGAATGAGCAGTTCTTC
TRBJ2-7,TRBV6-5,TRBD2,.,CASSYPRGAPYEQYF,TGTGCCAGCAGTTACCCGCGGGGGGCTCCCTACGAGCAGTACTTC
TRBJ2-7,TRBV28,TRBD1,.,CASRAGQEANYEQYF,TGTGCCAGCAGGGCGGGACAGGAAGCTAACTACGAGCAGTACTTC
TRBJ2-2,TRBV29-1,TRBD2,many,CSVRDYNTGELFF,TGCAGCGTTCGGGACTATAACACCGGGGAGCTGTTTTTT
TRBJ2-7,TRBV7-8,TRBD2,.,CASSLAPTPGTSGGYEQYF,TGTGCCAGCAGCTTAGCCCCTACCCCCGGGACTAGCGGGGGCTACGAGCAGTACTTC
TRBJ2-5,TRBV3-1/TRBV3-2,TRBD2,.,CASSQGTRGETQYF,TGTGCCAGCAGCCAAGGGACTAGGGGAGAGACCCAGTACTTC
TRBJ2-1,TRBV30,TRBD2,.,CAYHTSGNEQFF,TGTGCCTACCACACTAGCGGTAATGAGCAGTTCTTC
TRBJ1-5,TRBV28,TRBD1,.,CASTGGKQPQHF,TGTGCCAGCACAGGGGGCAAGCAGCCCCAGCATTTT
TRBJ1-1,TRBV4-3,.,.,CASSQAGGIVGTEAFF,TGCGCCAGCAGCCAAGCAGGCGGGATTGTGGGGACTGAAGCTTTCTTT
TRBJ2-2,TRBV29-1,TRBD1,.,CSVVTGVNTGELFF,TGCAGCGTCGTGACAGGGGTCAACACCGGGGAGCTGTTTTTT
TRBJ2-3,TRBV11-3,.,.,CASSLRGKQDTQYF,TGTGCCAGCAGCTTAAGGGGGAAGCAAGATACGCAGTATTTT
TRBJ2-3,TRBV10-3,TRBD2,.,CAISESSLAGDRRTQYF,TGTGCCATCAGTGAGTCGTCACTAGCGGGGGACCGGAGAACGCAGTATTTT
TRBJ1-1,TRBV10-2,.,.,CVTRDLNTEAFF,TGCGTCACACGCGACTTGAACACTGAAGCTTTCTTT
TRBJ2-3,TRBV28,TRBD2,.,CASSRTSGSSDTQYF,TGTGCCAGCAGTCGAACTAGCGGGAGTTCAGATACGCAGTATTTT
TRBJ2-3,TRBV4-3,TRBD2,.,CASSQGLADATSTDTQYF,TGCGCCAGCAGCCAAGGACTAGCGGACGCGACTAGCACAGATACGCAGTATTTT
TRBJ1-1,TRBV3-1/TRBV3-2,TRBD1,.,CASSNTGGRGEAFF,TGTGCCAGCAGCAATACAGGGGGGCGGGGTGAAGCTTTCTTT